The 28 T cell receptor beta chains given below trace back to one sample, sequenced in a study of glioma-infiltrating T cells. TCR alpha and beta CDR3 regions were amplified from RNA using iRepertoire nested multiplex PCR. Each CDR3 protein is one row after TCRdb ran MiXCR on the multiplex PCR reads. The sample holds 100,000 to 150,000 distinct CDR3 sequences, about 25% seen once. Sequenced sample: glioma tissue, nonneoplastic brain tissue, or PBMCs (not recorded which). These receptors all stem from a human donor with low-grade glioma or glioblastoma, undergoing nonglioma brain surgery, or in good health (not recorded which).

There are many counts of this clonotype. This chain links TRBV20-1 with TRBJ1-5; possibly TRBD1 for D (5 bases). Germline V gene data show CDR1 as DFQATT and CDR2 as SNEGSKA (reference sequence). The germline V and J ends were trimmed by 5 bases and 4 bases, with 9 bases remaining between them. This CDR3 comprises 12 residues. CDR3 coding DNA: TGCAGTGCTTCAACAGGAAATCAGCCCCAGCATTTT. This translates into CSASTGNQPQHF.

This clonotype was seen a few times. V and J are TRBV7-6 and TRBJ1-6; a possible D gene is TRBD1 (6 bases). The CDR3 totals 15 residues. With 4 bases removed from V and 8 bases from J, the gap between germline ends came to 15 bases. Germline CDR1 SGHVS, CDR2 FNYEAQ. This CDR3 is CASSSVAGADSPLHF. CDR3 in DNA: TGTGCCAGCAGCTCGGTAGCAGGGGCAGATTCACCCCTCCACTTT.

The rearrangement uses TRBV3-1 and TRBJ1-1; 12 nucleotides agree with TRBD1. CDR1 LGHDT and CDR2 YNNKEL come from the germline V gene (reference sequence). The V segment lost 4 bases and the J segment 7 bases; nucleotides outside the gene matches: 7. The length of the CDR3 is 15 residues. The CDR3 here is CASSLWDRGRFEAFF. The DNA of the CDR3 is TGTGCCAGCAGCCTTTGGGACAGGGGGCGTTTTGAAGCTTTCTTT.

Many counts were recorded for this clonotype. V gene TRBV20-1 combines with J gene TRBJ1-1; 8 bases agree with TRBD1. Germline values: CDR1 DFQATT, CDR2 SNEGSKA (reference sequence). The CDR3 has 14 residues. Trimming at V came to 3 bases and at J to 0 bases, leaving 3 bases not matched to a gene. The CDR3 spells CSASQGAMNTEAFF. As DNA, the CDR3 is TGCAGTGCTAGTCAGGGGGCGATGAACACTGAAGCTTTCTTT.

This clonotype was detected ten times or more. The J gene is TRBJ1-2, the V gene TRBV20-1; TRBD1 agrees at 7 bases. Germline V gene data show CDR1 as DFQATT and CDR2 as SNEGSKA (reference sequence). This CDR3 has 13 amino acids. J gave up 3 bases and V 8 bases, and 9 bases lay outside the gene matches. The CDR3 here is CSPGGTADYGYTF. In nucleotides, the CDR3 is TGCAGTCCAGGGGGAACAGCTGACTATGGCTACACCTTC.

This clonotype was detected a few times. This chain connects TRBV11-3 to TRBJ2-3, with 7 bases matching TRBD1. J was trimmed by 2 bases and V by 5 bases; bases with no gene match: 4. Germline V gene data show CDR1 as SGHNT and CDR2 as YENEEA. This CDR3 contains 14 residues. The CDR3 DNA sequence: TGTGCCAGCAGCGATGGACAGGCCACAGATACGCAGTATTTT. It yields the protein CASSDGQATDTQYF.

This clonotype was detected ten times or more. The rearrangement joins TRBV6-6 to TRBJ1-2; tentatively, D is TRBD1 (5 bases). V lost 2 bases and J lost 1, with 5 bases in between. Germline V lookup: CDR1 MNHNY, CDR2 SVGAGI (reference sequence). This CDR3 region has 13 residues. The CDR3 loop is CASSYDSNYGYTF. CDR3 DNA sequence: TGTGCCAGCAGTTACGACAGTAACTATGGCTACACCTTC.

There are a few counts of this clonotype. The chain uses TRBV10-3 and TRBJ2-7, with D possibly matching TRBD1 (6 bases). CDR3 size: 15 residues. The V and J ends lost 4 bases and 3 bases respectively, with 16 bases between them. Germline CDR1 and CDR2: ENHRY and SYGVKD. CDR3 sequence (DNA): TGTGCCATCAGTGTCAATCGAGGCAGGGGCTACGAGCAGTACGTC. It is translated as CAISVNRGRGYEQYV.

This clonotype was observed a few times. This CDR3 is CASSQEHSNTEAFF. The CDR3 coding sequence is TGTGCCAGCAGCCAAGAACACAGTAACACTGAAGCTTTCTTT. The chain joins TRBV3-1 to TRBJ1-1; no clear D. In germline, CDR1 is LGHDT, CDR2 YNNKEL (reference sequence). Between the trimmed V and J ends, which lost 0 bases and 2 bases, there was a span of 7 bases. The CDR3 is 14 amino acids. Complete variable domain (other parts from reference TRBV3-1 and TRBJ1-1): DTAVSQTPKYLVTQMGNDKSIKCEQNLGHDTMYWYKQDSKKFLKIMFSYNNKELIINETVPNRFSPKSPDKAHLNLHINSLELGDSAVYFCASSQEHSNTEAFFGQGTRLTVV.

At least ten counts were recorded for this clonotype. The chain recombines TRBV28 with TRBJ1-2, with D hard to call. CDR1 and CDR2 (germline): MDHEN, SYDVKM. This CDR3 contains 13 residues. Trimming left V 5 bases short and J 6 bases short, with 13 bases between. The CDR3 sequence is CASSISPVDGYTF. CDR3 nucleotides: TGTGCCAGCAGTATAAGCCCAGTAGATGGCTACACCTTC.

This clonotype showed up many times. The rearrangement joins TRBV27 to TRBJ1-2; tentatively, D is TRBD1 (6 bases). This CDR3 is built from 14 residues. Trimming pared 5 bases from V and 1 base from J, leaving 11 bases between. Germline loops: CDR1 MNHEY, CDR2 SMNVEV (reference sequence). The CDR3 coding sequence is TGTGCCAGCAGTCCGGACAGCTTTAACTATGGCTACACCTTC. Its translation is CASSPDSFNYGYTF.

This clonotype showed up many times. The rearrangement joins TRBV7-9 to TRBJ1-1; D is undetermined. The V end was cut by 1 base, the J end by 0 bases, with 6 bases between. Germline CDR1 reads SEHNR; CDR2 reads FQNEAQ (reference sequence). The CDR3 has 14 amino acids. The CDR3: CASSLDLVNTEAFF. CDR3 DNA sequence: TGTGCCAGCAGCTTAGATCTCGTGAACACTGAAGCTTTCTTT.

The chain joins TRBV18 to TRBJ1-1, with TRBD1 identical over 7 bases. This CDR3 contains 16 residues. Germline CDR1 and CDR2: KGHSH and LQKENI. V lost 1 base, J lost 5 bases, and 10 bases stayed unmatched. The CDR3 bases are TGTGCCAGCTCACCACGGGACAGTACTCGATTAACTGAAGCTTTCTTT. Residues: CASSPRDSTRLTEAFF.

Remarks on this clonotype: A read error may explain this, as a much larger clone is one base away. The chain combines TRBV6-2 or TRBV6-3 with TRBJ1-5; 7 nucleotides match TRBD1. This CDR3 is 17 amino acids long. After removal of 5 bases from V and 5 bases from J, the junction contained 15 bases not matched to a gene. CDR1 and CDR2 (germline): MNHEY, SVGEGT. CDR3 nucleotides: TGTGCCAGCAGTCCTGGCCCCGGACAGGTCTACGATCAGCCCCAGCATTTT. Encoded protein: CASSPGPGQVYDQPQHF.

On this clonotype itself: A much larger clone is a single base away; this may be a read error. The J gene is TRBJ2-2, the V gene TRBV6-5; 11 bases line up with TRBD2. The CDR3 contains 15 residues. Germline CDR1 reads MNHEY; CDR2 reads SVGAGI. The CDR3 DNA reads TGTGCCAGCAGTCGACTAGCGGGGAACACCGAGGAGCTGTTTTTT. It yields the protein CASSRLAGNTEELFF.

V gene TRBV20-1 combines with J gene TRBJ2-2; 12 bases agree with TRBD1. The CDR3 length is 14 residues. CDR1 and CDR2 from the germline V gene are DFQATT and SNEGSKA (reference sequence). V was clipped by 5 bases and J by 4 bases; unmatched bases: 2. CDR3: CSAGTGGFTGELFF. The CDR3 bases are TGCAGTGCTGGGACAGGGGGCTTCACCGGGGAGCTGTTTTTT.

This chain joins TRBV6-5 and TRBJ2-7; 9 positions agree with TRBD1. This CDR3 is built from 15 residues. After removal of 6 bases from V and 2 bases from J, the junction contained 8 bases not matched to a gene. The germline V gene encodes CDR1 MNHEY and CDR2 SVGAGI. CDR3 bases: TGTGCCAGCAGGCCGGGACAGGGTGGGACCTACGAGCAGTACGTC. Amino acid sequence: CASRPGQGGTYEQYV.

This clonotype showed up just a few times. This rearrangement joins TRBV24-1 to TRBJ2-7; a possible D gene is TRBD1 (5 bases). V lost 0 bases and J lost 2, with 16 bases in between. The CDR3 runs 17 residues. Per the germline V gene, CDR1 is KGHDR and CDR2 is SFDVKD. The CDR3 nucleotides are TGTGCCACCAGTGATTTGCATGAACCCAGGGAAACCTACGAGCAGTACGTC. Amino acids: CATSDLHEPRETYEQYV.

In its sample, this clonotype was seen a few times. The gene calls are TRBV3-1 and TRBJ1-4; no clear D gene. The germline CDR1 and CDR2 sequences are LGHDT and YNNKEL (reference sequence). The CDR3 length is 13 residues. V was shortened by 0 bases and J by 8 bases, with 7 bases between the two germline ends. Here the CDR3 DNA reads TGTGCCAGCAGCCAAGATCTGGGGGAAAAACTGTTTTTT. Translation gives CASSQDLGEKLFF.

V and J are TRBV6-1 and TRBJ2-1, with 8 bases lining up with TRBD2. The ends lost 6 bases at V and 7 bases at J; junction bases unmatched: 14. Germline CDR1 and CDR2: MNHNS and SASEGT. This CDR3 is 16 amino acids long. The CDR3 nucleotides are TGTGCCAGCAGCACCCCGGCTAGCGGGTCAAAGAATGAGCAGTTCTTC. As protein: CASSTPASGSKNEQFF.

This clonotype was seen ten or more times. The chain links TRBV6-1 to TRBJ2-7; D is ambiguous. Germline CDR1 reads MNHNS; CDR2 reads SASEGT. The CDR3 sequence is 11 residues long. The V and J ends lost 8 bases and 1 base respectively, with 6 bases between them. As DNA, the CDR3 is TGTGCCAGCGGTTCATCCTACGAGCAGTACGTC. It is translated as CASGSSYEQYV.

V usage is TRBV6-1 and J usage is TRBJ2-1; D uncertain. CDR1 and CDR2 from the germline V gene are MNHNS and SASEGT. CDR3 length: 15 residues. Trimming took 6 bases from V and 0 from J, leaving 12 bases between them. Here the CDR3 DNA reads TGTGCCAGCAGATCGGGTGGAAGCTCCTACAATGAGCAGTTCTTC. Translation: CASRSGGSSYNEQFF.

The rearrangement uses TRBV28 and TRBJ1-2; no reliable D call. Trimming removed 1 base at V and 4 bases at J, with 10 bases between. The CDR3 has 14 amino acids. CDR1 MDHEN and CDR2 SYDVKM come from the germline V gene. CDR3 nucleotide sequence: TGTGCCAGCAGTTTATCGGTGGGGAGCTATGGCTACACCTTC. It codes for CASSLSVGSYGYTF.

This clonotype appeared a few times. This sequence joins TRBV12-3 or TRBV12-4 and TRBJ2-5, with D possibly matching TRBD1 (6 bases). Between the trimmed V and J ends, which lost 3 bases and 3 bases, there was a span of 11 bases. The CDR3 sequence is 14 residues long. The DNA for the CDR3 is TGTGCCAGCAGTTTTGGGACAAAAAAAGAGACCCAGTACTTC. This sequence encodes CASSFGTKKETQYF.

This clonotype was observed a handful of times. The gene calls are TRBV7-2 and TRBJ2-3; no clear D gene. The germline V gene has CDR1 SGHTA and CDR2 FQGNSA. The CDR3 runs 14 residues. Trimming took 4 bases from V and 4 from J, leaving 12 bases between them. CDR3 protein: CASSSISSPDTQYF. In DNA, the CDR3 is TGTGCCAGCAGCTCTATATCGAGTCCAGATACGCAGTATTTT.

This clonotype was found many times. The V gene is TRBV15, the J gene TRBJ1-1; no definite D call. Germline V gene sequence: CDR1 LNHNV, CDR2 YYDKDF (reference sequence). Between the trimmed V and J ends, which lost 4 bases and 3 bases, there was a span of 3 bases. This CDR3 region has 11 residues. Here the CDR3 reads CATSIYTEAFF. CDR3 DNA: TGTGCCACCAGCATATACACTGAAGCTTTCTTT.

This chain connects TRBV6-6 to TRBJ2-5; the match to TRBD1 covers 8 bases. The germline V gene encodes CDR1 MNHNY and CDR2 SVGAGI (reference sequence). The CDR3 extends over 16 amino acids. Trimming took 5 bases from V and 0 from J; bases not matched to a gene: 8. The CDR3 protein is CASSPGGRGHQETQYF. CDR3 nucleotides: TGTGCCAGCAGTCCAGGGGGCAGGGGGCACCAAGAGACCCAGTACTTC.

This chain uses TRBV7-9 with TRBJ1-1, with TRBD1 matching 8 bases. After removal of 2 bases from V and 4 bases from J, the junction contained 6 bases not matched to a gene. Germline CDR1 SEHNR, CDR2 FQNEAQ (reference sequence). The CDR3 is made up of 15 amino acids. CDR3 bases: TGTGCCAGCAGCTTAAAAGGGACAGGCTCCACTGAAGCTTTCTTT. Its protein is CASSLKGTGSTEAFF.